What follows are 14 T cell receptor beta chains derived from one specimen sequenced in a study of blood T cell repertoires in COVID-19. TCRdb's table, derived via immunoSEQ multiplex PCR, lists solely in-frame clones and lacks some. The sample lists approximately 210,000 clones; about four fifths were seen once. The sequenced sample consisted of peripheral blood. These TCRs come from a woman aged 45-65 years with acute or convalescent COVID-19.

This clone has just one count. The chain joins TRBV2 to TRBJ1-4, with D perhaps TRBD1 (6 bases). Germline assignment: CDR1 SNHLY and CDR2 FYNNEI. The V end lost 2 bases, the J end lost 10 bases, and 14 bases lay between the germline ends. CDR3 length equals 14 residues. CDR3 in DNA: TGTGCCAGCAGTGAAATGGGGGCTAACGTAAAACTGTTTTTT. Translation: CASSEMGANVKLFF.

The CDR3 DNA sequence: TGTGCCAGCAGGCCCGGGACAGGCGGTGAAAAACTGTTTTTT. Translating gives CASRPGTGGEKLFF. The chain is built from TRBV6-5 and TRBJ1-4, with 8 bases lining up with TRBD1. With V trimmed by 6 bases and J by 7 bases, 7 bases remained unmatched. The CDR3 covers 14 residues. Germline CDR1 reads MNHEY; CDR2 reads SVGAGI.

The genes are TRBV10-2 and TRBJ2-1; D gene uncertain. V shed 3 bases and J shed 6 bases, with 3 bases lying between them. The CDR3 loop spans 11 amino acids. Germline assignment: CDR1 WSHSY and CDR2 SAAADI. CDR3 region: CASSDGNEQFF. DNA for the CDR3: TGCGCCAGCAGTGACGGCAATGAGCAGTTCTTC.

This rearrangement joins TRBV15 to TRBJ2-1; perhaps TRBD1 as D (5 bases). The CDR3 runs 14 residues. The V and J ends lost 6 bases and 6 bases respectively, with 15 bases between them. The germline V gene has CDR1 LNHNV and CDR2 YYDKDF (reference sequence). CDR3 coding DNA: TGTGCCACCAGAGGGTTAAGGGGTAGCAATGAGCAGTTCTTC. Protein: CATRGLRGSNEQFF.

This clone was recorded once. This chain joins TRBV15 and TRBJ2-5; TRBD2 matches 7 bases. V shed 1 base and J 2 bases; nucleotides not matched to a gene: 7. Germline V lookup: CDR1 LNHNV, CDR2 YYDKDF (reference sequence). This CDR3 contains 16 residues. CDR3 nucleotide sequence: TGTGCCACCAGCAGAGTTACGGGGAGGGAGCAAGAGACCCAGTACTTC. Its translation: CATSRVTGREQETQYF. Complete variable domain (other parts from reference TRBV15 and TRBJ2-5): DAMVIQNPRYQVTQFGKPVTLSCSQTLNHNVMYWYQQKSSQAPKLLFHYYDKDFNNEADTPDNFQSRRPNTSFCFLDIRSPGLGDTAMYLCATSRVTGREQETQYFGPGTRLLVL.

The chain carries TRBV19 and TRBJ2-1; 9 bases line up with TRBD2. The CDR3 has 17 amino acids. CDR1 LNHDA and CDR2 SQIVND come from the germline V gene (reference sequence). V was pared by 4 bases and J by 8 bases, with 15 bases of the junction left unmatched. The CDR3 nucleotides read TGTGCCAGTAGTAAGGGGCTAGCGGGACTCTCAGGGGATGAGCAGTTCTTC. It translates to CASSKGLAGLSGDEQFF.

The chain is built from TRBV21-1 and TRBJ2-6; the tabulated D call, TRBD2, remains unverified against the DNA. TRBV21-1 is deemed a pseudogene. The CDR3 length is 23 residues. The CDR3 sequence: CASSKGRRDSGQRGSSGANVLTF. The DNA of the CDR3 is TGTGCCAGCAGCAAGGGTCGTAGGGATTCGGGACAGCGGGGGTCTTCTGGGGCCAACGTCCTGACTTTC.

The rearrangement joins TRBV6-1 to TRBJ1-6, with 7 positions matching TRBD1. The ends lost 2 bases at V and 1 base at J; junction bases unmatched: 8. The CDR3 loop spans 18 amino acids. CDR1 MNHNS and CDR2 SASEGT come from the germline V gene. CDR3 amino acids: CASSEKGAHRSYNSPLHF. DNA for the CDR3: TGTGCCAGCAGTGAAAAGGGGGCGCATAGGTCCTATAATTCACCCCTCCACTTT.

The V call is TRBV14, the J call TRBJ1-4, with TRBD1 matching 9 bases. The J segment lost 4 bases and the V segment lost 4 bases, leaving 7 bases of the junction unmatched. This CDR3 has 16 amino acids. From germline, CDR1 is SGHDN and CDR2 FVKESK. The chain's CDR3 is CASSPRPGQGNEKLFF. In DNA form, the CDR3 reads TGTGCCAGCAGCCCCAGGCCGGGACAGGGTAATGAAAAACTGTTTTTT. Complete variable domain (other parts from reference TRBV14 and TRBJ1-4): EAGVTQFPSHSVIEKGQTVTLRCDPISGHDNLYWYRRVMGKEIKFLLHFVKESKQDESGMPNNRFLAERTGGTYSTLKVQPAELEDSGVYFCASSPRPGQGNEKLFFGSGTQLSVL.

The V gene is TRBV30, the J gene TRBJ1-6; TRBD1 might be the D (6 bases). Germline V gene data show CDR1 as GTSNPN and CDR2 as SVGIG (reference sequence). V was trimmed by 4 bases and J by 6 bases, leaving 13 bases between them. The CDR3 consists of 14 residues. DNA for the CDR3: TGTGCCTGGACCGCGAAACAGGGTAATTCACCCCTCCACTTT. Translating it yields CAWTAKQGNSPLHF.

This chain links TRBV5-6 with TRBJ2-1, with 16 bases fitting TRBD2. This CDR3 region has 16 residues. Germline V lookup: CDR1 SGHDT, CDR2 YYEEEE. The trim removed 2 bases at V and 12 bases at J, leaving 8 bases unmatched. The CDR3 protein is CASSLPAGLAGGGQFF. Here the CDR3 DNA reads TGTGCCAGCAGCTTACCCGCGGGACTAGCGGGAGGGGGGCAGTTCTTC.

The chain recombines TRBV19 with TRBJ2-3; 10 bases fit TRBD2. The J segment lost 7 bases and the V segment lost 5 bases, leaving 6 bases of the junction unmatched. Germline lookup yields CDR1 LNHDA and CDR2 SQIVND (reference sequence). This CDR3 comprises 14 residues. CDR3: CASSARTSGNTQYF. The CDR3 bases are TGTGCCAGTAGTGCTCGGACTAGCGGAAATACGCAGTATTTT.

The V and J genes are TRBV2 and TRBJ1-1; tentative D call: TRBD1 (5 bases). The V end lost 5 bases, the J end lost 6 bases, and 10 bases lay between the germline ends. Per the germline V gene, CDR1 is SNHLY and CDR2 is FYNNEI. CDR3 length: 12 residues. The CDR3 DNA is TGTGCCAGCAGTATCAGGGTCCCTGAAGCTTTCTTT. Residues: CASSIRVPEAFF.

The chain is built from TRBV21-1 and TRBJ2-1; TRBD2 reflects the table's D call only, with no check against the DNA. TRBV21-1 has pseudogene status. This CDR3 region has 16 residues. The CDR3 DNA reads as TGTGCCAGCAGCAAAGCGCTAGCGGGACAACACAATGAGCAGTTCTTC. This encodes CASSKALAGQHNEQFF.